One TCR beta chain is described in this entry. No antigen is known for it. The data originate from a study of molecular identifiers for immune sequencing clone quantification. Bulk libraries came from a prior protocol with listed TCR primers. TCRdb re-called the PCR reads with MiXCR, one entry per CDR3 protein. The data show approximately 320,000 distinct CDR3 sequences, with about a quarter seen just once and roughly 0.7% held by the top ten. Findings and limits, study-wide: Clone sizes could be underestimated for highly expanded clones when identical TCR molecules share a barcode.

The source of this sequence is a human donor in good health. Some libraries in this study had Jurkat cell RNA spiked in. Sequencing was done on a sample of naive CD8+ T cells from blood, with Jurkat cell RNA spiked in. Subset defined: FACS-sorted CD8+CD4-CCR7+CD45RA+ naive T cells.

The CDR3 sequence: CSARDAGRVLNEQFF. The CDR3 DNA reads TGCAGTGCTAGAGACGCGGGCAGGGTTCTGAATGAGCAGTTCTTC. The chain combines TRBV20-1 with TRBJ2-1; D may match TRBD1 or TRBD2 (5 bases each). Germline values: CDR1 DFQATT, CDR2 SNEGSKA (reference sequence). The CDR3 is 15 amino acids. V lost 0 bases and J 7 bases, leaving 16 bases between the germline ends.